This TCR beta chain was identified in a study of blood T cell repertoires in COVID-19. Study information: Samples taken during acute and convalescent COVID-19 were collected in the United States, Italy and Spain. The cDNA or gDNA used as material had been derived from T cells, B-cell-depleted T cells, or PBMCs.

The length of the CDR3 is 14 residues. The germline CDR1 and CDR2 sequences are LNHDA and SQIVND (reference sequence). Trimming took 10 bases from V and 3 from J, leaving 15 bases between them. In the original processing: By means of reference gene primer amplification, nucleated cell counts were estimated. The method was immunoSEQ multiplex PCR; TCRdb's version includes in-frame clones alone and lacks a portion of them. That table supplies the V and J calls and clone size; D and trimming were determined from the DNA. Of 100,000 to 150,000 clones in the sample, around four fifths are singletons; the top ten hold 2.4%. Grouping used clinical history reported by participants in a survey and questionnaire.

This sequence joins TRBV19 and TRBJ1-4; D perhaps matches TRBD1 (6 bases). The source material was PBMCs or T cells enriched from blood (not recorded which). The receptor was derived from a man aged 35 to 55 with acute COVID-19. CDR3 in DNA: TGTGCCACCTCCCGGGGGGCACCTAATGAAAAACTGTTTTTT. This codes for CATSRGAPNEKLFF.